These 9 T cell receptor beta chains were sequenced from one sample in a study of shared clonotypes between healthy human individuals. Profiling relied on immunoSEQ multiplex PCR, and the TCRdb table lists in-frame clones only, not all of them. This table has about 1 million clones, more than 60% appearing once. Sequenced input: memory CD4+ T cells sorted from blood. Specified subset: CD45RA-negative fraction. Receptor source: a man between 18 and 29 years old in good health.

Comment on this clone: Additional DNA sequences in this sample encode the identical CDR3. This chain connects TRBV6-5 to TRBJ2-7; 10 bases line up with TRBD1. Trimming removed 3 bases from V and 2 bases from J; junction bases left unmatched: 1. CDR1 is MNHEY, CDR2 SVGAGI, per germline. CDR3 length equals 14 residues. CDR3 protein: CASSYGQGAYEQYF. In DNA form, the CDR3 reads TGTGCCAGCAGTTATGGACAGGGGGCCTACGAGCAGTACTTC.

The chain employs TRBV10-3 and TRBJ2-2; 9 bases align to TRBD2. CDR3 length: 14 amino acids. V was pared by 10 bases and J by 4 bases, with 7 bases of the junction left unmatched. Per the germline V gene, CDR1 is ENHRY and CDR2 is SYGVKD. The CDR3 sequence is CATRGGAGTGELFF. The CDR3 DNA reads TGTGCCACCCGCGGGGGGGCGGGCACCGGGGAGCTGTTTTTT.

This sequence joins TRBV10-3 and TRBJ1-1; no firm D call. V was trimmed by 4 bases and J by 1 base, leaving 7 bases between them. The CDR3 runs to 13 residues. The V gene's germline CDR1 is ENHRY and CDR2 SYGVKD. CDR3 coding DNA: TGTGCCATCAGTGGTGGGCGGAACACTGAAGCTTTCTTT. This translates into CAISGGRNTEAFF.

The V and J genes are TRBV18 and TRBJ2-7, with 9 bases lining up with TRBD1. The germline gives CDR1 KGHSH, CDR2 LQKENI. The CDR3 extends over 15 amino acids. V shed 6 bases, J shed 5 bases, and the junction held 11 bases outside the gene matches. CDR3 in DNA: TGTGCCAGCTCCGCGCCCGGGACAGGGTCTGACGAGCAGTACTTC. Protein product: CASSAPGTGSDEQYF. Filled out from reference TRBV18 and TRBJ2-7, the complete variable domain reads NAGVMQNPRHLVRRRGQEARLRCSPMKGHSHVYWYRQLPEEGLKFMVYLQKENIIDESGMPKERFSAEFPKEGPSILRIQQVVRGDSAAYFCASSAPGTGSDEQYFGPGTRLTVT.

The chain couples TRBV5-1 to TRBJ2-3; a possible D gene is TRBD2 (6 bases). Germline CDR1 SGHRS, CDR2 YFSETQ. The CDR3 runs to 16 residues. Trimming cost V 3 bases and J 1 base, with 15 bases left between them. The CDR3 DNA follows: TGCGCCAGCAGCTCGCTAGGAGGGTCGGGCACAGATACGCAGTATTTT. This codes for CASSSLGGSGTDTQYF.

This chain uses TRBV19 with TRBJ2-7; 9 nucleotides align to TRBD1. The CDR3 covers 16 residues. Unmatched junction bases numbered 7, after V lost 1 base and J lost 3 bases. Germline assignment: CDR1 LNHDA and CDR2 SQIVND (reference sequence). CDR3 sequence (DNA): TGTGCCAGTAGTATAGTTGCGACAGGGGGGAACTACGAGCAGTACTTC. Its translation: CASSIVATGGNYEQYF.

This clone occurred once. This chain uses TRBV21-1 with TRBJ2-3; TRBD2 is taken as the D call from the table, unchecked against the DNA. TRBV21-1 is a documented pseudogene. CDR3 size: 15 residues. The CDR3 nucleotides read TGTGCCAGCAGCAAAATCGAGGGAGTCACAGATACGCAGTATTTT. This gives the protein CASSKIEGVTDTQYF.

This rearrangement joins TRBV6-5 to TRBJ1-4, with D tentatively TRBD1 (5 bases). With 5 bases removed from V and 8 bases from J, the gap between germline ends came to 15 bases. Germline V lookup: CDR1 MNHEY, CDR2 SVGAGI. The CDR3 contains 14 residues. The CDR3 loop reads CASSLQGGLEKLFF. CDR3 nucleotide sequence: TGTGCCAGCAGTCTTCAGGGTGGTCTGGAAAAACTGTTTTTT.

On this clone itself: This may come from a read error, since a much larger clone is one base off. The sample has other DNA sequences that encode this CDR3 too. The J gene is TRBJ1-1, the V gene TRBV6-6; D not certain. CDR1 MNHNY and CDR2 SVGAGI come from the germline V gene (reference sequence). V gave up 0 bases and J gave up 1 base, with 3 bases separating them. CDR3 length: 13 amino acids. The CDR3 nucleotides are TGTGCCAGCAGTTACTCCCAGAACACTGAAGCTTTCTTT. Residues: CASSYSQNTEAFF.